The clone carrying this T cell receptor (beta chain) has a handful of counts. Its target is not known. Every isolated RNA sample was fully reverse transcribed, so sequencing captured expressed TCRB transcripts. Sequenced by immunoSEQ multiplex PCR; TCRdb stores in-frame clones only, minus some. The sample carries under 900,000 clones, roughly 16% recorded once. The CDR3 length is 16 residues. CDR1 and CDR2 (germline): LGHNA, YNFKEQ. V lost 1 base and J lost 2; bases outside the gene matches: 3. This entry belongs to a study of beta chain features in type 1 diabetes. Points from the study as a whole: All four CD4+ subsets from Type 1 diabetes patients carried moderately but significantly shorter TCRB CDR3s.

This sequence joins TRBV4-2 and TRBJ2-1, with 9 bases aligning to TRBD2. The sequenced sample was naive CD4+ T cells from blood. This clonotype originated in a woman aged 18-30 years in good health. CDR3 DNA: TGTGCCAGCAGCCAAGGAGGCGGGAGGGCCTACAATGAGCAGTTCTTC. Encoded protein: CASSQGGGRAYNEQFF.